This TCR beta chain is from a study of technical replicates of blood from a handful of donors. Profiling relied on immunoSEQ multiplex PCR, and the TCRdb table lists in-frame clones only, not all of them. The sample shows 60,000 to 90,000 clones, approximately 95% of them seen only once. The receptor was isolated from a human donor in good health. Sequencing used T cells isolated from PBMCs.

This CDR3 reads CASSLGGRQETQYF. CDR3 sequence (DNA): TGCGCCAGCAGCTTGGGCGGGCGCCAAGAGACCCAGTACTTC. The chain has TRBV5-1 and TRBJ2-5, with a possible D match to TRBD2 (5 bases). CDR1 and CDR2 from the germline V gene are SGHRS and YFSETQ. V shed 0 bases and J shed 1 base, with 7 bases lying between them. This CDR3 is 14 amino acids long. Full variable domain (missing parts from reference TRBV5-1 and TRBJ2-5): KAGVTQTPRYLIKTRGQQVTLSCSPISGHRSVSWYQQTPGQGLQFLFEYFSETQRNKGNFPGRFSGRQFSNSRSEMNVSTLELGDSALYLCASSLGGRQETQYFGPGTRLLVL.